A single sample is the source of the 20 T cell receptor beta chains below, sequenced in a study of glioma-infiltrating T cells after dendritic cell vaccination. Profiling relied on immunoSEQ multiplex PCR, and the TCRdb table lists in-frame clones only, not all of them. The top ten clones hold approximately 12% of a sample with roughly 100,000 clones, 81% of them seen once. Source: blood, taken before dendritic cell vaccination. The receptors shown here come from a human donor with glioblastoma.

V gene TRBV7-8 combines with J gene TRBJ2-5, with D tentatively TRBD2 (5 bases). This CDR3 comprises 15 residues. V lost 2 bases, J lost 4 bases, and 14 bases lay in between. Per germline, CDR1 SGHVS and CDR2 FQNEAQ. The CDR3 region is CASSLSRRGGETQYF. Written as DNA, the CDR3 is TGTGCCAGCAGCTTATCCCGACGGGGTGGAGAGACCCAGTACTTC.

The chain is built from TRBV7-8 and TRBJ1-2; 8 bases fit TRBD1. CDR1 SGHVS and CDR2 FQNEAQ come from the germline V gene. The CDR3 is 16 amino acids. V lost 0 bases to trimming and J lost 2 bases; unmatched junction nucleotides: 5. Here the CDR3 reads CASSLARTGINYGYTF. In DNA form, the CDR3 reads TGTGCCAGCAGCTTAGCGAGGACAGGGATAAACTATGGCTACACCTTC.

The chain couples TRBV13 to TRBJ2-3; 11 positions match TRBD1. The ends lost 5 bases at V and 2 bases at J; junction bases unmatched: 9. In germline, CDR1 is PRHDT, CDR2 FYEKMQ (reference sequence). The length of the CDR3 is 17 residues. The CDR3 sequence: CASSIGTGGGNTDTQYF. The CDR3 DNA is TGTGCCAGCAGCATCGGGACAGGGGGTGGAAACACAGATACGCAGTATTTT.

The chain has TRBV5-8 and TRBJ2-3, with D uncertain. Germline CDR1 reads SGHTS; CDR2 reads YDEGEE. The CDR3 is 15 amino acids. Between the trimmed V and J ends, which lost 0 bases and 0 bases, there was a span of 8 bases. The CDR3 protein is CASSLGVSSTDTQYF. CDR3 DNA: TGTGCCAGCAGCTTGGGAGTTTCTAGCACAGATACGCAGTATTTT. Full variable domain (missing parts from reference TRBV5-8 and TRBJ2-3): EAGVTQSPTHLIKTRGQQATLRCSPISGHTSVYWYQQALGLGLQFLLWYDEGEERNRGNFPPRFSGRQFPNYSSELNVNALELEDSALYLCASSLGVSSTDTQYFGPGTRLTVL.

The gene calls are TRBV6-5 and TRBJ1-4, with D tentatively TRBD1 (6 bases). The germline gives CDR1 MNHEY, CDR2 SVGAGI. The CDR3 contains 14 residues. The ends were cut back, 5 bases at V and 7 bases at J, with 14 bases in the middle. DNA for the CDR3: TGTGCCAGCAGTCCGACAGGCGGTTCTGAAAAACTGTTTTTT. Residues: CASSPTGGSEKLFF.

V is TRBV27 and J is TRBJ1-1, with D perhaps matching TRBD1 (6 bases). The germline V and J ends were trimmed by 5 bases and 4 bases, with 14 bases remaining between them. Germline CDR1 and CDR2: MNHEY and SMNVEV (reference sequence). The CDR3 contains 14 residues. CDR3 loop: CASSNREGGTEAFF. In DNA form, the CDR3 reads TGTGCCAGCAGTAACAGGGAGGGTGGCACTGAAGCTTTCTTT.

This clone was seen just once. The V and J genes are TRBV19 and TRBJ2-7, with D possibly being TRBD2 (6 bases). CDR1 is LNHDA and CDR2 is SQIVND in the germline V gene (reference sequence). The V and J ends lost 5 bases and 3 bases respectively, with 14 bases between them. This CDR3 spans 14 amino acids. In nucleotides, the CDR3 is TGTGCCAGTAGTCGCCCGGGACTTTTCTACGAGCAGTACTTC. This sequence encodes CASSRPGLFYEQYF.

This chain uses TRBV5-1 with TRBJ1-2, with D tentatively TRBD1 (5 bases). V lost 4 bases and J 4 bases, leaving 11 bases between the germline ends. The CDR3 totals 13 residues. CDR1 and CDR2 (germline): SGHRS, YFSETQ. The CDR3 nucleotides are TGCGCCAGCAGCCAGGGCCACACCTATGGCTACACCTTC. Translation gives CASSQGHTYGYTF.

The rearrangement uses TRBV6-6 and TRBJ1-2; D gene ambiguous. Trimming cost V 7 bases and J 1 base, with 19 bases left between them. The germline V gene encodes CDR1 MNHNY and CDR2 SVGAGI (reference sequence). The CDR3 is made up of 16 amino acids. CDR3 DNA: TGTGCCAGCAACTACTGGCCTGAGATGGGTAACTATGGCTACACCTTC. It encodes CASNYWPEMGNYGYTF.

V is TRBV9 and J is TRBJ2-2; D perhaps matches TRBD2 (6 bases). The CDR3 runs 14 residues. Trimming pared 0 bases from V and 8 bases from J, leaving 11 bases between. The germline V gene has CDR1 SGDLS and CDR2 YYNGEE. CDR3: CASSVGSGGGELFF. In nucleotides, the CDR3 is TGTGCCAGCAGCGTAGGTAGCGGAGGGGGGGAGCTGTTTTTT.

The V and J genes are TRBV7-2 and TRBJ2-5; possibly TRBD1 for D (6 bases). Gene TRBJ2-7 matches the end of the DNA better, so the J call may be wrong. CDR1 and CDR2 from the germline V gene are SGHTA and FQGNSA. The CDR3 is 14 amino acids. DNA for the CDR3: TGTGCCAGCAGGTTACAGGGCATTACCTACGAGCAGTACTTC. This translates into CASRLQGITYEQYF.

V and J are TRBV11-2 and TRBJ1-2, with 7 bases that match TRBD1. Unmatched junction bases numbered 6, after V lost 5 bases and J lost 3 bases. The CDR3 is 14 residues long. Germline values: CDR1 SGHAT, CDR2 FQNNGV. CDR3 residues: CASSIGQDDYGYTF. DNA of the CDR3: TGTGCCAGCAGCATTGGACAGGACGACTATGGCTACACCTTC.

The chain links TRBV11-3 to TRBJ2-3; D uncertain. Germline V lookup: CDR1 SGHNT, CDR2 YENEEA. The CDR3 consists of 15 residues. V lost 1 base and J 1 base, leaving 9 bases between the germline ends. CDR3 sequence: CASSLAQAGTDTQYF. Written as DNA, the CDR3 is TGTGCCAGCAGCTTAGCGCAGGCTGGCACAGATACGCAGTATTTT.

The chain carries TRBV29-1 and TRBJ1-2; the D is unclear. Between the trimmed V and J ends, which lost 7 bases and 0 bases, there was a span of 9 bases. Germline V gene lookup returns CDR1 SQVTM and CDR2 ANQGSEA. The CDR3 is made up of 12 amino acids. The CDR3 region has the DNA TGCAGCGCGGTCTCGGCTAACTATGGCTACACCTTC. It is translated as CSAVSANYGYTF.

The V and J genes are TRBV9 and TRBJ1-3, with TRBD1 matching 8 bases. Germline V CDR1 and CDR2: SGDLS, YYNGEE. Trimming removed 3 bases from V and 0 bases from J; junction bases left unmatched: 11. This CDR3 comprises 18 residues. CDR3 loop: CASSGKSDRENSGNTIYF. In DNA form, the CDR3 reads TGTGCCAGCAGCGGAAAGTCGGACAGGGAGAACTCTGGAAACACCATATATTTT.

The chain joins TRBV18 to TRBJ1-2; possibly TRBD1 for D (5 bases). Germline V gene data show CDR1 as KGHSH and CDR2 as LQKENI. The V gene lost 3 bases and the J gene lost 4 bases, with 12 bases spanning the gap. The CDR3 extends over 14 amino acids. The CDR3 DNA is TGTGCCAGCTCACCGGGGGGATTTGGCTATGGCTACACCTTC. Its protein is CASSPGGFGYGYTF.

The CDR3 nucleotides are TGCAGCGTTACCTACAGGGGGCCTAATGAAAAACTGTTTTTT. It specifies CSVTYRGPNEKLFF. The chain combines TRBV29-1 with TRBJ1-4, with TRBD1 matching 9 bases. V was clipped by 5 bases and J by 3 bases; unmatched bases: 4. Germline V gene lookup returns CDR1 SQVTM and CDR2 ANQGSEA. The CDR3 has 14 amino acids.

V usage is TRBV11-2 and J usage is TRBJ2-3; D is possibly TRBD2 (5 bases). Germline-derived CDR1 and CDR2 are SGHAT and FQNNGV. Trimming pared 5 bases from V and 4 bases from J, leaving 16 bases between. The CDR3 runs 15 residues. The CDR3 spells CASSQQLEGADTQYF. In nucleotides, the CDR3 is TGTGCCAGCAGCCAGCAGTTAGAGGGCGCAGATACGCAGTATTTT. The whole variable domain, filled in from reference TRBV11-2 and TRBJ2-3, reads EAGVAQSPRYKIIEKRQSVAFWCNPISGHATLYWYQQILGQGPKLLIQFQNNGVVDDSQLPKDRFSAERLKGVDSTLKIQPAKLEDSAVYLCASSQQLEGADTQYFGPGTRLTVL.

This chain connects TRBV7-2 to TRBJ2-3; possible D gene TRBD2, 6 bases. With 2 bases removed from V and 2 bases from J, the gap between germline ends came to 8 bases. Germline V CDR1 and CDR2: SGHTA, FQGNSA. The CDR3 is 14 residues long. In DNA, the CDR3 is TGTGCCAGCAGCTTAATAGCGGACACAGATACGCAGTATTTT. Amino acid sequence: CASSLIADTDTQYF.

CDR3 residues: CASSPQIAGDYNEQFF. The CDR3 nucleotides are TGTGCCAGCAGCCCCCAAATAGCGGGGGACTACAATGAGCAGTTCTTC. V is TRBV7-2 and J is TRBJ2-1; 9 bases align to TRBD2. The germline V gene encodes CDR1 SGHTA and CDR2 FQGNSA. V shed 5 bases, J shed 3 bases, and the junction held 8 bases outside the gene matches. The CDR3 is 16 residues long.